What follows are 11 T cell receptor beta chains derived from one specimen sequenced in a study of control samples from healthy donors and cancer patients. TCRdb keeps only in-frame clones here, not all; method: immunoSEQ multiplex PCR. The sample carries 100,000 to 120,000 clones, under 90% recorded once. Sample: blood. The receptor set was obtained from a woman aged 50 to 60 in good health.

The chain carries TRBV14 and TRBJ2-3; perhaps TRBD1 as D (6 bases). This CDR3 is 16 amino acids long. Trimming shortened V by 0 bases and J by 1 base, and 11 bases separated the two germline ends. CDR1 and CDR2 (germline): SGHDN, FVKESK. In DNA form, the CDR3 reads TGTGCCAGCAGCCAAGATGGGGGCAGACGCACAGATACGCAGTATTTT. Its translation is CASSQDGGRRTDTQYF.

This chain joins TRBV7-6 and TRBJ2-1; 7 positions agree with TRBD2. The CDR3 is made up of 14 amino acids. Germline V CDR1 and CDR2: SGHVS, FNYEAQ. Trimming at V came to 5 bases and at J to 9 bases, leaving 10 bases not matched to a gene. The CDR3 DNA follows: TGTGCCAGCAGCCCAGGACTAGAGATATTTGAGCAGTTCTTC. Translated, it gives CASSPGLEIFEQFF.

The J gene is TRBJ2-2, the V gene TRBV7-8; the D is unclear. Germline CDR1 SGHVS, CDR2 FQNEAQ. This CDR3 spans 13 amino acids. V was shortened by 2 bases and J by 7 bases, with 8 bases between the two germline ends. The CDR3 loop reads CASSLRFSGELFF. The CDR3 nucleotides read TGTGCCAGCAGCTTACGGTTCAGCGGGGAGCTGTTTTTT.

This clone has just one count. The chain uses TRBV7-2 and TRBJ1-2; D is uncertain. V gave up 0 bases and J gave up 7 bases, with 9 bases separating them. The CDR3 has 13 amino acids. Germline-derived CDR1 and CDR2 are SGHTA and FQGNSA. The CDR3 spells CASSLAGIGGYTF. The CDR3 nucleotides read TGTGCCAGCAGCTTAGCAGGGATAGGTGGCTACACCTTC.

The V call is TRBV3-1 (or the pseudogene TRBV3-2), the J call TRBJ1-4; maybe TRBD1 (5 bases). In germline, CDR1 is LGHDT, CDR2 YNNKEL (reference sequence). V was trimmed by 5 bases and J by 5 bases, leaving 15 bases between them. The CDR3 runs to 15 residues. CDR3 coding DNA: TGTGCCAGCAGCGGGGGGGGTACGGTCAATGAAAAACTGTTTTTT. It encodes CASSGGGTVNEKLFF.

The chain uses TRBV28 and TRBJ2-7, with D uncertain. Germline V gene lookup returns CDR1 MDHEN and CDR2 SYDVKM. With 5 bases removed from V and 4 bases from J, the gap between germline ends came to 12 bases. The CDR3 sequence is 13 residues long. The CDR3 DNA reads as TGTGCCAGCAGTATCCTAGGTCGGTACGAGCAGTACTTC. Residues: CASSILGRYEQYF.

This chain connects TRBV5-1 to TRBJ2-3; the D is unclear. The V gene's germline CDR1 is SGHRS and CDR2 YFSETQ. The CDR3 is made up of 13 amino acids. The germline V and J ends were trimmed by 0 bases and 3 bases, with 5 bases remaining between them. DNA of the CDR3: TGCGCCAGCAGCTTGGATTCAACAGATACGCAGTATTTT. This encodes CASSLDSTDTQYF.

The CDR3 reads CASSTGNGQPQHF. The CDR3, as DNA: TGTGCCAGTAGTACAGGGAACGGGCAGCCCCAGCATTTT. The chain is built from TRBV19 and TRBJ1-5, with a possible D match to TRBD1 (5 bases). CDR1 is LNHDA, CDR2 SQIVND, per germline (reference sequence). V lost 4 bases to trimming and J lost 7 bases, with 11 bases between them. The length of the CDR3 is 13 residues.

The chain combines TRBV5-4 with TRBJ2-7; no definite D call. V lost 0 bases, J lost 1 base, and 5 bases lay in between. Germline V gene sequence: CDR1 SGHNT, CDR2 YYREEE (reference sequence). CDR3 length equals 13 residues. The CDR3, as DNA: TGTGCCAGCAGCTTGGAAAGGTCCTACGAGCAGTACTTC. This codes for CASSLERSYEQYF.

V gene TRBV5-8 combines with J gene TRBJ1-1, with D unresolved. CDR1 is SGHTS and CDR2 is YDEGEE in the germline V gene. V was trimmed by 4 bases and J by 2 bases, leaving 15 bases between them. CDR3 length: 15 amino acids. The CDR3 DNA reads as TGTGCCAGCAGCCGTGGTTTTCGCAAAAACACTGAAGCTTTCTTT. Protein sequence: CASSRGFRKNTEAFF.

CDR3 protein: CASSLDGEQFF. The CDR3 DNA sequence: TGTGCCAGCAGCTTAGATGGTGAGCAGTTCTTC. This sequence joins TRBV5-6 and TRBJ2-1; D remains ambiguous. The germline CDR1 and CDR2 sequences are SGHDT and YYEEEE. V was cut by 2 bases and J by 9 bases, with 6 bases left in between. The CDR3 loop spans 11 amino acids. Based on the CDR3 plus reference TRBV5-6 and TRBJ2-1, the full variable domain is DAGVTQSPTHLIKTRGQQVTLRCSPKSGHDTVSWYQQALGQGPQFIFQYYEEEERQRGNFPDRFSGHQFPNYSSELNVNALLLGDSALYLCASSLDGEQFFGPGTRLTVL.